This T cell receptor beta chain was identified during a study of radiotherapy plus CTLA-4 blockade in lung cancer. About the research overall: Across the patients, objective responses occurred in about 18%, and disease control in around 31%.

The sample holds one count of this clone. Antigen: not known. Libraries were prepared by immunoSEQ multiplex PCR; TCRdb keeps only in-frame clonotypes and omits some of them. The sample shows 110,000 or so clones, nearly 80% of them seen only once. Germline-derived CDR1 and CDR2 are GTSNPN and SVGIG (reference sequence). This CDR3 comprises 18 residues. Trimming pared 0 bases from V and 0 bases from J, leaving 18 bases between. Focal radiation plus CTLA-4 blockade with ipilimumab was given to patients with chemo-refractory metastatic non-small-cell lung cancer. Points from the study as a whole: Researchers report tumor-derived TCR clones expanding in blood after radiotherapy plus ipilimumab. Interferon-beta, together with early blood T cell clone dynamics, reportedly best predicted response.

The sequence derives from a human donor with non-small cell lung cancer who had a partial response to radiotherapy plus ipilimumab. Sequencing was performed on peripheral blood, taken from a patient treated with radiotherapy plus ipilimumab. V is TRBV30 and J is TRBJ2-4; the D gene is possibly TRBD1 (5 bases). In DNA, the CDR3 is TGTGCCTGGAGTGTACAGGTTCATTTTGGCCTAGCCAAAAACATTCAGTACTTC. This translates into CAWSVQVHFGLAKNIQYF. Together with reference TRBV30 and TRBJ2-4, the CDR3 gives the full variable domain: SQTIHQWPATLVQPVGSPLSLECTVEGTSNPNLYWYRQAAGRGLQLLFYSVGIGQISSEVPQNLSASRPQDRQFILSSKKLLLSDSGFYLCAWSVQVHFGLAKNIQYFGAGTRLSVL.